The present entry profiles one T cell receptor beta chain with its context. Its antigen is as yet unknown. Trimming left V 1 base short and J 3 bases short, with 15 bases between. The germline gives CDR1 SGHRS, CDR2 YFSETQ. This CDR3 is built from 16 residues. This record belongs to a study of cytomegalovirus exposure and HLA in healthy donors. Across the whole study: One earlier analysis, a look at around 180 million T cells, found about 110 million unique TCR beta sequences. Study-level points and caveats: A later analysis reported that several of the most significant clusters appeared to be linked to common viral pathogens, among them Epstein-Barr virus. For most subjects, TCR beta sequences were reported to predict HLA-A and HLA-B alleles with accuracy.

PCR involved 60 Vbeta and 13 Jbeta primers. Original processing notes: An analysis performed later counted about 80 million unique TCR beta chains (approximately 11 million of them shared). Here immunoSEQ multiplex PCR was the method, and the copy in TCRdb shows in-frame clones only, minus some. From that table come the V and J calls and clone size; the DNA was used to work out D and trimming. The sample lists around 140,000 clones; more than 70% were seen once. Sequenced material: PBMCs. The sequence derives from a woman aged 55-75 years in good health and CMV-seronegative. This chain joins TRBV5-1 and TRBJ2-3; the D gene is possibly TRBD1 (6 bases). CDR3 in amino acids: CASSLRVAGATDTQYF. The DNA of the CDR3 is TGCGCCAGCAGCTTGCGAGTAGCAGGGGCAACAGATACGCAGTATTTT.